This TCR beta chain was profiled in a study of blood T cells in healthy people across ages. A second PCR of 7 to 11 cycles used a sample-barcoded 5' primer and a J-beta primer mix. Each CDR3 protein gets one entry after TCRdb re-called the 5' RACE reads with MiXCR. This sample has about 1 million distinct CDR3 sequences, with under 30% found just once. With V trimmed by 6 bases and J by 5 bases, 11 bases remained unmatched. CDR1 SEHNR and CDR2 FQNEAQ come from the germline V gene (reference sequence). This CDR3 is built from 15 residues. With regard to this clonotype: Its antigen is still unknown.

There were healthy Caucasian individuals from Russia, aged roughly 6 to 100, serving as donors. Per sample, extraction of total RNA gave at least 5 micrograms in every case. Whole-study results and caveats: Greater diversity and more naive CD4+ cells were seen in long-lived donors than in aged donors. Age showed a roughly linear inverse relationship with TCR beta diversity per million T cells.

The sample was also linked to a second study, of T cells of mothers and their children.

The gene calls are TRBV7-9 and TRBJ1-2, with 8 bases fitting TRBD1. The receptor was derived from a girl under 10 years old in good health. The sample taken for sequencing was blood. Written as DNA, the CDR3 is TGTGCCAGCAGTTCCGGGACAGGATTAAAATATGGCTACACCTTC. This translates into CASSSGTGLKYGYTF.